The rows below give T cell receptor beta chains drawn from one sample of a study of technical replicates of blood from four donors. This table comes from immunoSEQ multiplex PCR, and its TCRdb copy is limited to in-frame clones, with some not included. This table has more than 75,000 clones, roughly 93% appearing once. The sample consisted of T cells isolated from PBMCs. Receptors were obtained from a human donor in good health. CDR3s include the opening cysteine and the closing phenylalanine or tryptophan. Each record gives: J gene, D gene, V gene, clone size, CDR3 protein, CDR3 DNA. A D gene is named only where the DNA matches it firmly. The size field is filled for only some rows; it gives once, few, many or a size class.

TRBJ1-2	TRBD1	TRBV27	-	CASSPEGTGGSGYTF	TGTGCCAGCAGTCCGGAGGGGACAGGTGGCTCTGGCTACACCTTC
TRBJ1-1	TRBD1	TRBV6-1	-	CASRTTGKTDTEAFF	TGTGCCAGCAGGACGACAGGGAAGACGGACACTGAAGCTTTCTTT
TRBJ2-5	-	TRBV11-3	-	CASSPTSGETQYF	TGTGCCAGCAGCCCCACCAGCGGCGAGACCCAGTACTTC
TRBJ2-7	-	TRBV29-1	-	CSARRVGSYEQYF	TGCAGCGCGCGGCGGGTCGGTTCCTACGAGCAGTACTTC
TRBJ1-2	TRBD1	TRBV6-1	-	CSIKQGADPYGYTF	TGTTCCATTAAACAGGGGGCGGACCCCTATGGCTACACCTTC
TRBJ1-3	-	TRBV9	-	CASSVPGPISGNTIYF	TGTGCCAGCAGCGTCCCAGGGCCGATCTCTGGAAACACCATATATTTT
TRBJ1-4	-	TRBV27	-	CASSFGEKLFF	TGTGCCAGCAGTTTCGGTGAAAAACTGTTTTTT
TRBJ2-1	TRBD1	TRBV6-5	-	CASHPGGTGLNEQFF	TGTGCCAGCCACCCTGGCGGGACAGGGTTGAATGAGCAGTTCTTC
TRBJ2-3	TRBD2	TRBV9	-	CASSVESGGYSTDTQYF	TGTGCCAGCAGCGTCGAGTCGGGGGGGTACAGCACAGATACGCAGTATTTT
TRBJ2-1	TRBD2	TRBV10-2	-	CASSKSGSYNEQFF	TGCGCCAGCAGTAAGAGCGGGAGTTACAATGAGCAGTTCTTC
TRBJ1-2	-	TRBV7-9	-	CASSLDGGTYGYTF	TGTGCCAGCAGCTTAGACGGCGGAACCTATGGCTACACCTTC
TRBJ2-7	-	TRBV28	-	CASSLGQGYEQYF	TGTGCCAGCAGTTTGGGGCAGGGGTACGAGCAGTACTTC
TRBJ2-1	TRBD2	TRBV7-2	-	CASLARLAGRGEQFF	TGTGCCAGCCTGGCCCGACTAGCGGGAAGGGGGGAGCAGTTCTTC
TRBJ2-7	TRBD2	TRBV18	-	CASSQRAGAQTYEQYF	TGTGCCAGCTCTCAAAGGGCGGGAGCGCAGACATACGAGCAGTACTTC
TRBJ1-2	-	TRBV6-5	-	CASSYPGHPGYTF	TGTGCCAGCAGTTACCCAGGACATCCCGGCTACACCTTC
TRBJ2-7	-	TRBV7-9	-	CASNEGHHYEQYF	TGTGCCAGCAATGAGGGACACCACTACGAGCAGTACTTC
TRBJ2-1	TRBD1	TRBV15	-	CATRNIRDRGYNEQFF	TGTGCCACCAGAAATATCCGGGACAGGGGTTACAATGAGCAGTTCTTC
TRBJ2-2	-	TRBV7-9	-	CASRFFGETGELFF	TGTGCCAGCAGATTCTTCGGGGAAACCGGGGAGCTGTTTTTT
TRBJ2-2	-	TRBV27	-	CASSLGQGELFF	TGTGCCAGCAGCCTCGGACAAGGGGAGCTGTTTTTT
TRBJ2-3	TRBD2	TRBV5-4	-	CASSPPPSGGWDTQYF	TGTGCCAGCAGCCCCCCGCCTAGCGGGGGATGGGATACGCAGTATTTT
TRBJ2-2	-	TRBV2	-	CASSPGKNTGELFF	TGTGCCAGCAGCCCAGGGAAGAACACCGGGGAGCTGTTTTTT
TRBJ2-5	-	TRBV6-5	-	CASSPQVSETQYF	TGTGCCAGCAGTCCTCAGGTCTCGGAGACCCAGTACTTC
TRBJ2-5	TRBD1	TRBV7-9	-	CASSFSTGEETQYF	TGTGCCAGCAGCTTCTCGACAGGGGAAGAGACCCAGTACTTC
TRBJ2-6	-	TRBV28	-	CASNRGSGANVLTF	TGTGCCAGCAATCGGGGCTCTGGGGCCAACGTCCTGACTTTC
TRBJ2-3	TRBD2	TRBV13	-	CASSFAPRTSGRGTDTQYF	TGTGCCAGCAGCTTTGCTCCTCGGACTAGCGGGAGGGGCACAGATACGCAGTATTTT
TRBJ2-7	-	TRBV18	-	CASSPRGVSSYEQYF	TGTGCCAGCTCACCACGGGGGGTTAGCTCCTACGAGCAGTACTTC
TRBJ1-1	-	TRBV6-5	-	CASSYGAWNTEAFF	TGTGCCAGCAGTTACGGGGCTTGGAACACTGAAGCTTTCTTT
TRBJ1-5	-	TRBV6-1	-	CASSEAWGPNQPQHF	TGTGCCAGCAGTGAAGCGTGGGGGCCCAATCAGCCCCAGCATTTT
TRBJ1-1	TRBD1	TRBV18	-	CASSVTGGSEAFF	TGTGCCAGCTCAGTCACAGGGGGCAGTGAAGCTTTCTTT
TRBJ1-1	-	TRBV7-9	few	CASSARVLEAFF	TGTGCCAGCAGCGCGCGAGTTTTGGAAGCTTTCTTT
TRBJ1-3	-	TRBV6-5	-	CASTMSSGNTIYF	TGTGCCAGCACGATGAGCTCTGGAAACACCATATATTTT
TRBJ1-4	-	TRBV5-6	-	CASSLGPWGGRYEKLFF	TGTGCCAGCAGCTTGGGCCCCTGGGGCGGCCGGTATGAAAAACTGTTTTTT
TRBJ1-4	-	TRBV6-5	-	CASSGDDRLHEKLFF	TGTGCCAGCAGTGGAGATGACAGGCTCCATGAAAAACTGTTTTTT
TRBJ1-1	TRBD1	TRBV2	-	CASKLQGAHRRGITEAFF	TGTGCCAGCAAGCTACAGGGGGCGCATCGTAGGGGAATAACTGAAGCTTTCTTT
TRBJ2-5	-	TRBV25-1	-	CASSNEGASQETQYF	TGTGCCAGCAGTAATGAGGGAGCCAGCCAAGAGACCCAGTACTTC
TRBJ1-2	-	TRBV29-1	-	CSVEKGGKVAYGYTF	TGCAGCGTGGAAAAGGGGGGGAAGGTGGCGTATGGCTACACCTTC
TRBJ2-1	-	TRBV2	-	CASSEAETRTFYNEQFF	TGTGCCAGCAGTGAAGCGGAGACCCGTACATTTTACAATGAGCAGTTCTTC
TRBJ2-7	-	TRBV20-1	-	CSAVDRTEQYF	TGCAGTGCCGTGGATCGGACAGAGCAGTACTTC
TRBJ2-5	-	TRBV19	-	CASSAELGLYQETQYF	TGTGCCAGTAGTGCCGAACTAGGGCTGTACCAAGAGACCCAGTACTTC
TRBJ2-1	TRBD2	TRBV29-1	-	CSVLAKNEQFF	TGCAGCGTACTAGCGAAGAATGAGCAGTTCTTC
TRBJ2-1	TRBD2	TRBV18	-	CASLGGALGVEQFF	TGTGCCAGCCTCGGGGGGGCCCTGGGAGTTGAGCAGTTCTTC
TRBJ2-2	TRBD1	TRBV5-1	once	CASSLWFGTENTGELFF	TGCGCCAGCAGCTTGTGGTTCGGGACAGAGAACACCGGGGAGCTGTTTTTT
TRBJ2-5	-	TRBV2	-	CASSGVLETQYF	TGTGCCAGCAGTGGCGTTCTGGAGACCCAGTACTTC
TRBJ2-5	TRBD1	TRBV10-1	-	CASSEDREWETQYF	TGCGCCAGCAGCGAGGACAGGGAATGGGAGACCCAGTACTTC
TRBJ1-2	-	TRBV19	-	CASLPRQFPYGYTF	TGTGCCAGCTTACCCCGACAGTTCCCCTATGGCTACACCTTC
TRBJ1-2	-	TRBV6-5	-	CASSYSSVGGRYGYTF	TGTGCCAGCAGTTACTCGTCTGTAGGGGGACGCTATGGCTACACCTTC
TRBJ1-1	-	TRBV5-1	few	CASSFMNTEAFF	TGCGCCAGCAGCTTCATGAACACTGAAGCTTTCTTT
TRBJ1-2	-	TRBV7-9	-	CASSSVVARVVYGYTF	TGTGCCAGCAGTTCAGTCGTCGCGAGGGTGGTCTATGGCTACACCTTC
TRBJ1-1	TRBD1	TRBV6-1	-	CASALGRDRGSFF	TGTGCCAGCGCACTGGGGCGGGACAGGGGTTCTTTCTTT
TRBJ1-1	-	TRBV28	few	CASSSQQLNTEAFF	TGTGCCAGCAGTTCACAGCAATTGAACACTGAAGCTTTCTTT
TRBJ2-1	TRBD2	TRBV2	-	CASKGLAGGGNEQFF	TGTGCCAGCAAAGGACTAGCGGGGGGAGGCAATGAGCAGTTCTTC
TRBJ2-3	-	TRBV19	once	CASSRLEGTDTQYF	TGTGCCAGTAGCCGACTAGAAGGCACAGATACGCAGTATTTT
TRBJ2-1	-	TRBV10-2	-	CASRDRGSYNEQFF	TGCGCCAGCAGGGATAGGGGGTCCTACAATGAGCAGTTCTTC
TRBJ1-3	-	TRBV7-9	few	CASSRTAGNTIYF	TGTGCCAGCAGCCGGACAGCTGGAAACACCATATATTTT
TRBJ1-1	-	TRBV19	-	CASSIQGRNTEAFF	TGTGCCAGTAGTATACAGGGCAGGAACACTGAAGCTTTCTTT